Listed below are T cell receptor beta chains from one sample, sequenced in a study of cytomegalovirus exposure and HLA in healthy donors. This table comes from immunoSEQ multiplex PCR, and its TCRdb copy is limited to in-frame clones, with some not included. The sample lists 150,000 to 200,000 clones; around 77% were seen once. The sequenced material came from PBMCs. The receptors derive from a man aged 60 to 75 in good health and CMV-seronegative. CDR3s include the opening cysteine and the closing phenylalanine or tryptophan. The D gene is left open where the match is weak. Clone size appears in some rows only: once, few, many, or a class for an expanded clone.

size: once
J: TRBJ1-4
D: .
V: TRBV15
DNA: TGTGCCGTGAGCCAGGGATACGAAAAACTGTTTTTT
CDR3: CAVSQGYEKLFF

size: .
J: TRBJ1-5
D: .
V: TRBV10-3
DNA: TGTGCCATCAGTGAGTTAGGGGGCAATCAGCCCCAGCATTTT
CDR3: CAISELGGNQPQHF

size: .
J: TRBJ2-1
D: TRBD2
V: TRBV5-1
DNA: TGCGCCAGCAGCTTAGCGGGAGAGGGGTACAATGAGCAGTTCTTC
CDR3: CASSLAGEGYNEQFF

size: .
J: TRBJ2-5
D: .
V: TRBV7-2
DNA: TGTGCCAGCAGCTTAGACGGGGACTCCCAAGAGACCCAGTACTTC
CDR3: CASSLDGDSQETQYF

size: .
J: TRBJ1-5
D: .
V: TRBV15
DNA: TGTGCCACCAGCAGAGATTTGAGAGGAGAGCCCCAGCATTTT
CDR3: CATSRDLRGEPQHF

size: .
J: TRBJ1-2
D: TRBD1
V: TRBV2
DNA: TGTGCCAGCAGGGGAATACCGGGACAGGACTACTATGGCTACACCTTC
CDR3: CASRGIPGQDYYGYTF

size: .
J: TRBJ2-7
D: .
V: TRBV7-2
DNA: TGTGCCAGCAGCTTAGTAGCTAGCGTCTACGAGCAGTACTTC
CDR3: CASSLVASVYEQYF

size: .
J: TRBJ2-1
D: .
V: TRBV6-5
DNA: TGTGCCAGCCGATGGCGACTTAGCTCCTACAATGAGCAGTTCTTC
CDR3: CASRWRLSSYNEQFF

size: .
J: TRBJ2-6
D: .
V: TRBV5-5
DNA: TGTGCCAGCAGCCCCTATTTTGAGGTTGGGGCCAACGTCCTGACTTTC
CDR3: CASSPYFEVGANVLTF

size: .
J: TRBJ2-2
D: .
V: TRBV30
DNA: TGTGCCTGGGGTCCCGGCCGGCGGACCGGGGAGCTGTTTTTT
CDR3: CAWGPGRRTGELFF

size: .
J: TRBJ1-5
D: TRBD1
V: TRBV2
DNA: TGTGCCAGCAGTGCAGACAGGGGCTATCAGCCCCAGCATTTT
CDR3: CASSADRGYQPQHF

size: few
J: TRBJ2-2
D: TRBD1
V: TRBV4-2
DNA: TGTGCCAGCAGCCAAGATCCCGACAGGGGTAACACCGGGGAGCTGTTTTTT
CDR3: CASSQDPDRGNTGELFF

size: .
J: TRBJ1-5
D: TRBD1
V: TRBV18
DNA: TGTGCCAGCTCCCGGGGCTCGTTCAGGGGGCAGGTTCAGCCCCAGCATTTT
CDR3: CASSRGSFRGQVQPQHF

size: .
J: TRBJ2-4
D: .
V: TRBV5-6
DNA: TGTGCCAGCAGCTTGGGGAGAGCCAAAAACATTCAGTACTTC
CDR3: CASSLGRAKNIQYF

size: .
J: TRBJ2-3
D: TRBD1
V: TRBV6-5
DNA: TGTGCCAGCATGGCAGGGGGTGAACCAGATACGCAGTATTTT
CDR3: CASMAGGEPDTQYF

size: few
J: TRBJ2-5
D: .
V: TRBV18
DNA: TGTGCCAGCTCACCAGCACTCCAAGAGACCCAGTACTTC
CDR3: CASSPALQETQYF

size: few
J: TRBJ1-3
D: .
V: TRBV5-4
DNA: TGTGCCAGCAGCTTTTCAGGGGCCGGAAACACCATATATTTT
CDR3: CASSFSGAGNTIYF

size: once
J: TRBJ2-5
D: TRBD2
V: TRBV27
DNA: TGTGCCAGCAGTGTTGGTGCGGGAGGACTAGAGACCCAGTACTTC
CDR3: CASSVGAGGLETQYF

size: .
J: TRBJ1-1
D: .
V: TRBV5-1
DNA: TGCGCCAGCAGCTGGACACCGAACCTGAACACTGAAGCTTTCTTT
CDR3: CASSWTPNLNTEAFF

size: .
J: TRBJ2-7
D: .
V: TRBV19
DNA: TGTGCCAGTAGTGCCAAAGCGGGACAACATCTTCCTTACGAGCAGTACTTC
CDR3: CASSAKAGQHLPYEQYF

size: .
J: TRBJ1-3
D: .
V: TRBV30
DNA: TGTGCCTGGAGTGTACATGAATCCTCTGGAAACACCATATATTTT
CDR3: CAWSVHESSGNTIYF

size: .
J: TRBJ1-5
D: .
V: TRBV4-1
DNA: TGCGCCAGCAGCCAAGGGTTTCGAGAGTTGGGGAGCGGGAGCAATCAGCCCCAGCATTTT
CDR3: CASSQGFRELGSGSNQPQHF

size: .
J: TRBJ2-7
D: .
V: TRBV27
DNA: TGTGCCAGCAGTTTACTACCTACCTCCTACGAGCAGTACTTC
CDR3: CASSLLPTSYEQYF

size: .
J: TRBJ2-7
D: TRBD1
V: TRBV5-5
DNA: TGTGCCAGCAGCCCGAACCCACAGGGGGCGTGGGTGGATATCTACGAGCAGTACTTC
CDR3: CASSPNPQGAWVDIYEQYF

size: .
J: TRBJ2-2
D: .
V: TRBV11-2
DNA: TGTGCCAGCAGCCGGAGGGGACAGTGGGAAACCGGGGAGCTGTTTTTT
CDR3: CASSRRGQWETGELFF

size: once
J: TRBJ2-3
D: .
V: TRBV5-4
DNA: TGTGCCAGCAGCAGAGAAATATCGGATACGCAGTATTTT
CDR3: CASSREISDTQYF

size: .
J: TRBJ1-1
D: TRBD1
V: TRBV5-1
DNA: TGCGCCAGCAGCCTTACCACAGGGGGCGAAGCTTTCTTT
CDR3: CASSLTTGGEAFF

size: .
J: TRBJ2-4
D: .
V: TRBV7-8
DNA: TGTGCCAGCAGCCCTGACGCCGTTACAGGGAGCCTAGCCAAAAACATTCAGTACTTC
CDR3: CASSPDAVTGSLAKNIQYF

size: few
J: TRBJ2-1
D: TRBD1
V: TRBV5-1
DNA: TGCGCCAGCAGCTTGGATCCGGGACAGGGATATGAGCAGTTCTTC
CDR3: CASSLDPGQGYEQFF

size: .
J: TRBJ2-1
D: TRBD1
V: TRBV30
DNA: TGTGCCTGGAACAGGGGGTACAATGAGCAGTTCTTC
CDR3: CAWNRGYNEQFF

size: .
J: TRBJ2-7
D: .
V: TRBV7-9
DNA: TGTGCCAGCAGCTTTGACAGCTACGAGCAGTACTTC
CDR3: CASSFDSYEQYF

size: .
J: TRBJ2-7
D: TRBD1
V: TRBV18
DNA: TGTGCCAGCTCACTCTCCGGGACAGCCTACGAGCAGTACTTC
CDR3: CASSLSGTAYEQYF

size: .
J: TRBJ2-3
D: .
V: TRBV27
DNA: TGTGCCAGCAGTTTGCAAGGACGCTTCAGGGCAGATACGCAGTATTTT
CDR3: CASSLQGRFRADTQYF

size: once
J: TRBJ2-7
D: TRBD1
V: TRBV5-5
DNA: TGTGCCAGCAGCAAAGGGACAGGGACCGAGCAGTACTTC
CDR3: CASSKGTGTEQYF

size: .
J: TRBJ1-2
D: .
V: TRBV5-1
DNA: TGCGCCAGCAGCTCCCGGGCCGGGGGCTATGGCTACACCTTC
CDR3: CASSSRAGGYGYTF

size: few
J: TRBJ1-2
D: .
V: TRBV5-6
DNA: TGTGCCAGCAGCTTAGGGAGGACATCGGGGGGCTACCCCTTC
CDR3: CASSLGRTSGGYPF